The clone carrying this T cell receptor beta chain showed up just a few times. No antigen is known for it. The data were taken from a study of blood T cells in healthy people across ages. Primers used in a second PCR of roughly 7 to 12 cycles were a sample-barcoded 5' primer and a J-beta primer mix. All samples gave at least 2.5 million CDR3-containing paired-end reads. One entry per CDR3 protein, called by TCRdb with MiXCR from the 5' RACE reads. Among more than 700,000 distinct CDR3 sequences listed, around half were seen once. Notes on the study in general: Donor CMV status, an unknown factor, possibly confounded changes in expanded clonotypes.

Germline CDR1 SEHNR, CDR2 FQNEAQ (reference sequence). The germline V and J ends were trimmed by 4 bases and 0 bases, with 13 bases remaining between them. The CDR3 loop spans 16 amino acids. The V call is TRBV7-9, the J call TRBJ2-1; D unclear. The material sequenced was blood. The origin of this receptor is a man older than 75 in good health. The CDR3 DNA is TGTGCCAGCAGCTCGAGGAGTGCCAGCTCCTACAATGAGCAGTTCTTC. It codes for CASSSRSASSYNEQFF. The full variable domain, rest sourced from reference TRBV7-9 and TRBJ2-1, is DTGVSQNPRHKITKRGQNVTFRCDPISEHNRLYWYRQTLGQGPEFLTYFQNEAQLEKSRLLSDRFSAERPKGSFSTLEIQRTEQGDSAMYLCASSSRSASSYNEQFFGPGTRLTVL.